This is a list of T cell receptor beta chains from one sample in a study of T cell responses to AZD1222 COVID-19 vaccine. Measured with immunoSEQ multiplex PCR; TCRdb has only the in-frame clones, and not every one. The top ten clones hold 1.7% of a sample with 95,000 to 150,000 clones, 92% of them seen once. Sequencing was performed on peripheral blood, taken on day 0 of AZD1222 vaccination. The receptors shown here come from an adult in good health. Both conserved end residues are part of each CDR3. The D gene is left open where the match is weak. Where a row states a size, it is once, few, many or the class of an expanded clone; other rows omit it.

J	V	size	D	DNA	CDR3
TRBJ2-2	TRBV16	-	-	TGTGCCAGCAGCCAATATACTACCGGGGAGCTGTTTTTT	CASSQYTTGELFF
TRBJ1-2	TRBV2	-	-	TGTGCCAGCAGTGAAGCCTACACAGACACCTATGGCTACACCTTC	CASSEAYTDTYGYTF
TRBJ1-1	TRBV19	once	-	TGTGCCAGTAGTATAGGACGGGCGGGCACTGAAGCTTTCTTT	CASSIGRAGTEAFF
TRBJ2-2	TRBV27	-	-	TGTGCCAGCAGTGGGACACAGAACACCGGGGAGCTGTTTTTT	CASSGTQNTGELFF
TRBJ1-2	TRBV27	-	-	TGTGCCAGCAGTTTCCTCGACAGAAAAGGCTACACCTTC	CASSFLDRKGYTF
TRBJ2-5	TRBV6-6	-	-	TGTGCCAGCAGTTACGGGGCGGGACAAGAGACCCAGTACTTC	CASSYGAGQETQYF
TRBJ2-3	TRBV7-6	-	TRBD1	TGTGCCAGCAGCTCCCTTCTCACAGGGGGCGCAGATACGCAGTATTTT	CASSSLLTGGADTQYF
TRBJ1-2	TRBV5-1	-	TRBD1	TGCGCCAGCAGCCTCCCCGGACAGGGTCGGGATGGCTACACCTTC	CASSLPGQGRDGYTF
TRBJ1-6	TRBV18	once	TRBD1	TGTGCCAGCGCTGACAGGGAGGAATCACCCCTCCACTTT	CASADREESPLHF
TRBJ1-6	TRBV6-5	-	-	TGTGCCAGCAGTCACAGGGACTATTCACCCCTCCACTTT	CASSHRDYSPLHF
TRBJ1-3	TRBV7-2	-	-	TGTGCCAGCAGCTTTAAAGGGGGTAACACCATATATTTT	CASSFKGGNTIYF
TRBJ1-2	TRBV5-6	-	-	TGTGCCAGCAGCTTGAGGGCGAACTATGGCTACACCTTC	CASSLRANYGYTF
TRBJ2-5	TRBV28	-	-	TGTGCCAGCAGTTTATCTGGGGCCAGAGAGACCCAGTACTTC	CASSLSGARETQYF
TRBJ2-1	TRBV3-1/TRBV3-2	-	-	TGTGCCAGCAGCCAAGGCCTCTCCTACAATGAGCAGTTCTTC	CASSQGLSYNEQFF
TRBJ2-5	TRBV2	once	TRBD2	TGTGCCAGCAGTCGCGGACTAGCGGGAGGAGAGACCCAGTACTTC	CASSRGLAGGETQYF
TRBJ2-4	TRBV3-1/TRBV3-2	-	-	TGTGCCAGCAGCCTCACAGAAAACATTCAGTACTTC	CASSLTENIQYF
TRBJ1-2	TRBV9	-	-	TGTGCCAGCAGCGTAGTCTCAGGCCCGTATTCCTACTACACCTTC	CASSVVSGPYSYYTF
TRBJ1-1	TRBV15	-	-	TGTGCCACCAGAGGAGATAGGTACACTGAAGCTTTCTTT	CATRGDRYTEAFF
TRBJ1-3	TRBV7-9	-	-	TGTGCCAGCAGCTTAGAGGCTGGAAACACCATATATTTT	CASSLEAGNTIYF
TRBJ1-2	TRBV3-1/TRBV3-2	few	-	TGTGCCAGCAGCCTAACCCGAAGGGGGGGGAATGGCTACACCTTC	CASSLTRRGGNGYTF
TRBJ2-5	TRBV12-3/TRBV12-4	few	-	TGTGCCAGCAGTTTCGGAGGGACGGAGACCCAGTACTTC	CASSFGGTETQYF
TRBJ2-1	TRBV2	-	TRBD2	TGTGCCAGCAGTGATATGATGCTAGCGGGAGGGTCTAATGAGCAGTTCTTC	CASSDMMLAGGSNEQFF
TRBJ1-1	TRBV24-1	-	-	TGTGCCACCAGTGATTCTCGGCGGGGGCCCAACACTGAAGCTTTCTTT	CATSDSRRGPNTEAFF
TRBJ2-7	TRBV19	-	TRBD1	TGTGCCAGTAGCCACACCGGGACAGGGATCGAGCAGTACTTC	CASSHTGTGIEQYF
TRBJ2-3	TRBV4-2	-	-	TGTGCCAGCAGGGTCGATTATGGAGGTGCAGATACGCAGTATTTT	CASRVDYGGADTQYF
TRBJ2-7	TRBV3-1/TRBV3-2	-	-	TGTGCCAGCAGCCAGCCCGTGGGTGCCGGGGGTTCCTACGAGCAGTACTTC	CASSQPVGAGGSYEQYF
TRBJ1-2	TRBV28	-	TRBD1	TGTGCCAGCAGTTTAGAGGGACAGAACTATGGCTACACCTTC	CASSLEGQNYGYTF
TRBJ1-1	TRBV3-1/TRBV3-2	-	-	TGTGCCAGCAGCATTAAGGGGCACACTGAAGCTTTCTTT	CASSIKGHTEAFF
TRBJ1-5	TRBV2	-	TRBD1	TGTGCCAGCAGAGCGACAGGGGGACAGCCCCAGCATTTT	CASRATGGQPQHF
TRBJ2-7	TRBV11-2	-	TRBD1	TGTGCCAGCAGTTTCCGGGACAGGAGTGTGGAGCAGTACTTC	CASSFRDRSVEQYF
TRBJ1-5	TRBV19	-	-	TGTGCCAGTAGTCCCCCGAGACAGGGCAATCAGCCCCAGCATTTT	CASSPPRQGNQPQHF
TRBJ2-1	TRBV9	-	-	TGTGCCAGCAGCGTACTCCAGGGGAGCTCCTACAATGAGCAGTTCTTC	CASSVLQGSSYNEQFF
TRBJ1-1	TRBV2	-	-	TGTGCCAGCAGTGAAGCCCGAGGGACTGAAGCTTTCTTT	CASSEARGTEAFF
TRBJ1-1	TRBV5-6	-	-	TGTGCCAGCAGCTTGCTCGGGGCCCAAGGGGGGAGCACTGAAGCTTTCTTT	CASSLLGAQGGSTEAFF
TRBJ1-2	TRBV5-8	few	-	TGTGCCAGCAGCTCAAAGGGGGTTTATCATGGCTACACCTTC	CASSSKGVYHGYTF
TRBJ2-5	TRBV24-1	-	-	TGTGCCACCAGTGATTTGAGGGGGGCAGAGACCCAGTACTTC	CATSDLRGAETQYF
TRBJ1-1	TRBV7-2	-	-	TGTGCCAGCAGCTTACTCGGGGTCCAAATGAACACTGAAGCTTTCTTT	CASSLLGVQMNTEAFF
TRBJ2-3	TRBV2	-	-	TGTGCCAGCGGAGGCCCCACAGATACGCAGTATTTT	CASGGPTDTQYF
TRBJ1-1	TRBV27	-	-	TGTGCCAGCAGTCCCCTATGGGGGGCCTCTGAAGCTTTCTTT	CASSPLWGASEAFF
TRBJ1-6	TRBV6-5	-	-	TGTGCCAGCAGCCCGGGAGGGCATGGTAATTCACCCCTCCACTTT	CASSPGGHGNSPLHF
TRBJ2-2	TRBV3-1/TRBV3-2	-	TRBD2	TGTGCCAGCAGCCAAAACTGGGGGAGGGCGGCCGGGGAGCTGTTTTTT	CASSQNWGRAAGELFF
TRBJ1-2	TRBV11-3	-	-	TGTGCCAGCAGCCCCGGAGGGGGAGGGAATGGCTACACCTTC	CASSPGGGGNGYTF
TRBJ1-4	TRBV30	-	-	TGTGCCTGGAGCGACACAGGGATTCGGGAAAAACTGTTTTTT	CAWSDTGIREKLFF
TRBJ2-7	TRBV3-1/TRBV3-2	-	TRBD2	TGTGCCAGCAGCCAACCGGGACTAGCGGCCGAGCAGTACTTC	CASSQPGLAAEQYF
TRBJ2-3	TRBV6-5	-	TRBD2	TGTGCCAGCAGTTACTATGCGGGAGGGACCACAGATACGCAGTATTTT	CASSYYAGGTTDTQYF
TRBJ1-1	TRBV5-6	-	-	TGTGCCAGCAGCTTTGGACATACTGACGGAGCTTTCTTT	CASSFGHTDGAFF
TRBJ2-7	TRBV9	-	-	TGTGCCAGCAGCGTAGAGGCCGCCGAGGGGGAGCAGTACTTC	CASSVEAAEGEQYF
TRBJ1-3	TRBV6-1	-	TRBD1	TGTGCCAGCAGTGGCGCAGGGGGGTTTTCTGGAAACACCATATATTTT	CASSGAGGFSGNTIYF
TRBJ2-7	TRBV6-5	-	TRBD1	TGTGCCAGCTGGACAGGGACCTCCTACGAGCAGTACTTC	CASWTGTSYEQYF
TRBJ1-1	TRBV11-2	once	TRBD1	TGTGCCAGCAGCGATCCAGGGGGACCAAACACTGAAGCTTTCTTT	CASSDPGGPNTEAFF
TRBJ1-1	TRBV7-9	-	-	TGTGCCAGCAGCCAGGCCTGGGCGGAGGCGGAAGCTTTCTTT	CASSQAWAEAEAFF
TRBJ1-5	TRBV10-1	-	-	TGCGCCCTACATATGAGCAGGGTCCATCAGCCCCAGCATTTT	CALHMSRVHQPQHF
TRBJ2-1	TRBV19	-	-	TGTGCCAGTGGGGACGGGCAGAACTACAATGAGCAGTTCTTC	CASGDGQNYNEQFF
TRBJ1-4	TRBV10-1	-	-	TGCGCCAGCCCGGGGCCGAGGATGGGTGAAAAACTGTTTTTT	CASPGPRMGEKLFF
TRBJ1-2	TRBV30	-	-	TGTGCCTGGACGCCGGTTAACTATGGCTACACCTTC	CAWTPVNYGYTF